A single TCR beta chain is shown here with its context. The table lists this clonotype with many counts. The specificity of this receptor is unknown. The input lacks base qualities; no much larger clone sits a single base away. This record comes from a study of T cells after yellow fever vaccination (dated by TCRdb to about 2019). About the full investigation: The SMART-Seq v4 Ultra Low Input RNA kit was used to prepare libraries from fractions with low cell numbers. To track T-cell clones before and after primary and booster YFV17D yellow fever vaccination, bulk TCR alpha and beta repertoires were sequenced longitudinally. Two healthy male donors, one aged 18 to 29 and one aged 30 to 40 years, made up the cohort. Blood was drawn at multiple timepoints before and after primary and secondary immunization, with bulk PBMC replicates and cell subsets isolated.

The intended sense of this specimen's treatment or condition label: live attenuated yellow fever vaccine strain. At each blood-draw timepoint, two biological replicates of bulk PBMCs were collected. PBMCs were isolated from peripheral blood using a standard Ficoll-Paque protocol. TriZol was used to extract RNA from bulk PBMCs, CD4 and CD8 fractions, and dextramer-positive and dextramer-negative fractions. These reads were obtained on an Illumina NovaSeq 6000. Synthesis of TCR cDNA relied on 5'RACE template switching, a step that introduced a universal primer site along with unique molecular identifiers. Priming of cDNA synthesis was performed from both the TCR alpha and TCR beta constant segments. Library amplification involved two PCR steps, and the second step added sample barcodes and sequencing adapters. Sequencing of libraries was done on Illumina HiSeq 2500 (2x100 bp) or NovaSeq (2x150 bp). Concerning the study's data processing: MIGEC handled demultiplexing of reads and collapsing into UMI consensus sequences, while MiXCR performed V(D)J alignment. Using edgeR on replicate PBMC samples, clonotypes were called vaccine-responding if FDR was below 0.01 and the log2 fold change was above 5 up to day 15. Each bulk clonotype was labeled CD4 or CD8 based on which sequenced repertoire, CD4 or CD8, contained the clonotype at higher abundance. The public reads were run again by TCRdb, first through fastp at Q25 and then through MiXCR, and only productive beta chains were kept. Rows merge per CDR3 protein into single entries with the most common DNA and genes. TCRdb, not the authors, supplied the V and J calls. In this sample the table shows a few hundred thousand distinct CDR3 sequences, approximately 4.2% of which occur a single time. The top ten clones comprise around 24% of the sample.

What the authors observed across the whole study: A small share of clonotypes occurred in both CD4 and CD8 compartments, likely arising from convergent recombination. Computational filtering was required because FACS-sorted repertoires could contain abundant contaminating clonotypes from the bulk population. The study included only two donors, which limits how far the findings can be generalized. The secondary T-cell response was found to be weaker but faster than the primary response, with a peak reached on day 5 rather than on day 15. Most clones expanded after primary vaccination (approximately 96% of CD4 and around 89% of CD8) were re-detected after the booster, suggesting that broad memory maintenance occurred.

For CDR1 and CDR2, the germline V gene (reference sequence) lists DFQATT and SNEGSKA. Reading from cysteine to phenylalanine, the CDR3 counts 14 amino acids. Left in the record is the CDR3 DNA by itself, 42 bases read in frame from the first base. V is clipped by 6 bases and J by 1 base, and the sequence between their germline boundaries is 15 bases long. The rearranged segments are TRBV20-1 and TRBJ1-1; the D gene identity is not certain. The TCR sequence derives from a man younger than 35 who received the YFV17D yellow fever vaccine. The starting material was PBMCs, obtained 5 days after the yellow fever booster vaccination. Read as DNA, the sequence is TGCAGTGCCCTGAAGGGCGTGGGGAACACTGAAGCTTTCTTT. Translated, this is CSALKGVGNTEAFF.